Shown below are 5 T cell receptor beta chains from a single sample sequenced in a study of T cell responses to AZD1222 COVID-19 vaccine. The table came from immunoSEQ multiplex PCR; TCRdb's copy has only in-frame clones and leaves some out. Here the sample spans around 100,000 clones, around 90% being singletons. The sequencing here drew on peripheral blood, taken on day 0 of AZD1222 vaccination. Every receptor here comes from an adult in good health.

The J gene is TRBJ2-7, the V gene TRBV19, with 7 bases lining up with TRBD1. The CDR3 contains 14 residues. V dropped 1 base and J dropped 6; count of bases not matched to a gene: 6. The germline V gene has CDR1 LNHDA and CDR2 SQIVND (reference sequence). The DNA of the CDR3 is TGTGCCAGTAGTATAGGACAGGGAATACCCGAGCAGTACTTC. Protein: CASSIGQGIPEQYF.

This chain joins TRBV7-7 and TRBJ2-1; perhaps TRBD2 as D (6 bases). The CDR3 has 16 residues. V was pared by 5 bases and J by 0 bases, with 14 bases between. The V gene's germline CDR1 is SSHAT and CDR2 FNYEAQ (reference sequence). The CDR3 coding sequence is TGTGCCAGCAGCCTAATGGCGGGAACCTCCTACAATGAGCAGTTCTTC. Translated: CASSLMAGTSYNEQFF.

J is TRBJ2-5 and V is TRBV7-6; 12 bases match TRBD1. In germline, CDR1 is SGHVS, CDR2 FNYEAQ. V lost 5 bases to trimming and J lost 1 base; unmatched junction nucleotides: 2. This CDR3 is built from 15 residues. The CDR3 sequence is CASSTGQGAQETQYF. The CDR3 DNA is TGTGCCAGCAGCACGGGACAGGGGGCCCAAGAGACCCAGTACTTC.

The V and J genes are TRBV28 and TRBJ1-5, with D perhaps matching TRBD1 (5 bases). CDR1 is MDHEN and CDR2 is SYDVKM in the germline V gene. The length of the CDR3 is 16 residues. V was pared by 6 bases and J by 0 bases, with 15 bases between. CDR3 protein: CASRPAGTDSNQPQHF. The CDR3 DNA reads as TGTGCCAGCAGGCCCGCCGGGACGGATAGCAATCAGCCCCAGCATTTT.

J is TRBJ2-3 and V is TRBV5-4; 12 bases are a match to TRBD2. CDR1 and CDR2 (germline): SGHNT, YYREEE (reference sequence). V shed 0 bases, J shed 2 bases, and the junction held 1 base outside the gene matches. CDR3 length: 16 amino acids. CDR3: CASSLGLAGATDTQYF. CDR3 coding DNA: TGTGCCAGCAGCTTGGGACTAGCGGGGGCCACAGATACGCAGTATTTT.